Below, 25 T cell receptor beta chains from the same sample are listed, as sequenced in a study of T cell responses to AZD1222 COVID-19 vaccine. Repertoires were generated with immunoSEQ multiplex PCR, while TCRdb's copy carries only in-frame clones and drops some. Of 130,000 to 150,000 clones listed, under 95% are singletons. The specimen comprised peripheral blood, sampled on day 0 of AZD1222 vaccination. The receptors were sampled from an adult in good health.

This chain joins TRBV4-1 and TRBJ1-1; D possibly corresponds to TRBD1 (5 bases). The CDR3 extends over 18 amino acids. The germline CDR1 and CDR2 sequences are MGHRA and YSYEKL. Trimming removed 2 bases at V and 6 bases at J, with 25 bases between. The CDR3 sequence is CASSQIPPRTPRGSEAFF. As DNA, the CDR3 is TGCGCCAGCAGCCAAATCCCACCCCGGACACCCCGGGGCTCTGAAGCTTTCTTT.

The chain employs TRBV18 and TRBJ2-7, with D tentatively TRBD1 (6 bases). This CDR3 has 15 amino acids. Germline-derived CDR1 and CDR2 are KGHSH and LQKENI. V gave up 2 bases and J gave up 7 bases, with 18 bases separating them. The CDR3, as DNA: TGTGCCAGCTCACCATTCTCGCAGGGGATAGGGGAGCAGTACTTC. It translates to CASSPFSQGIGEQYF.

The CDR3 nucleotides are TGCGCCAGCAGCCAAGATATAGCCTCTGGGGCCAACGTCCTGACTTTC. Translation: CASSQDIASGANVLTF. This chain links TRBV4-3 with TRBJ2-6; D is unresolved. The CDR3 is made up of 16 amino acids. Per the germline V gene, CDR1 is LGHNA and CDR2 is YSLEER. The V gene lost 0 bases and the J gene lost 0 bases, with 6 bases spanning the gap.

The J gene is TRBJ2-7, the V gene TRBV7-3, with D possibly TRBD1 on 7 matching bases. With 5 bases removed from V and 3 bases from J, the gap between germline ends came to 17 bases. Germline V gives CDR1 SGHTA, CDR2 FQGTGA. The CDR3 runs 15 residues. CDR3 bases: TGTGCCAGCAGCGCCGACAGGGCGGGATACTACGAGCAGTACTTC. It specifies CASSADRAGYYEQYF.

CDR3 in DNA: TGCGCCAGCAGCGCCTTTCCTAGTGGGAGTGAAAAACTGTTTTTT. This gives the protein CASSAFPSGSEKLFF. This sequence joins TRBV5-1 and TRBJ1-4; D gene unclear. From germline, CDR1 is SGHRS and CDR2 YFSETQ. V lost 4 bases and J lost 7, with 17 bases in between. This CDR3 is 15 amino acids long.

V gene TRBV10-2 combines with J gene TRBJ2-6, with D perhaps matching TRBD1 (6 bases). The germline gives CDR1 WSHSY, CDR2 SAAADI. The CDR3 runs to 16 residues. The V and J ends lost 6 bases and 2 bases respectively, with 14 bases between them. The CDR3 is CASRPSEGAGANVLTF. DNA for the CDR3: TGCGCCAGCAGACCCTCAGAGGGGGCTGGGGCCAACGTCCTGACTTTC.

The table lists this clone with a count of one. This rearrangement joins TRBV10-2 to TRBJ2-7; 7 bases are shared with TRBD1. The CDR3 runs to 14 residues. V dropped 7 bases and J dropped 0; count of bases not matched to a gene: 6. In germline, CDR1 is WSHSY, CDR2 SAAADI. CDR3 sequence: CASMDRTLSYEQYF. DNA of the CDR3: TGCGCCAGCATGGACAGGACTCTCTCCTACGAGCAGTACTTC.

V and J are TRBV2 and TRBJ2-3, with 11 bases lining up with TRBD2. V lost 7 bases and J lost 2; bases outside the gene matches: 8. The CDR3 runs to 16 residues. The germline CDR1 and CDR2 sequences are SNHLY and FYNNEI. CDR3 coding DNA: TGTGCCAGCATCCCGATGACTAGCGGGAACACAGATACGCAGTATTTT. This encodes CASIPMTSGNTDTQYF.

The chain combines TRBV10-2 with TRBJ1-2; D is perhaps TRBD1 (6 bases). There are 12 residues in the CDR3. V gave up 5 bases and J gave up 4 bases, with 8 bases separating them. Germline V lookup: CDR1 WSHSY, CDR2 SAAADI. The DNA of the CDR3 is TGCGCCAGCAGTCAAGGGGGCTATGGCTACACCTTC. Translating it yields CASSQGGYGYTF.

The chain employs TRBV13 and TRBJ2-1; D gene ambiguous. Trimming left V 6 bases short and J 6 bases short, with 15 bases between. The CDR3 loop spans 14 amino acids. Germline CDR1 PRHDT, CDR2 FYEKMQ (reference sequence). The CDR3 sequence is CASRTRAPFNEQFF. DNA for the CDR3: TGTGCCAGCAGAACCCGGGCGCCTTTCAATGAGCAGTTCTTC.

The chain carries TRBV11-3 and TRBJ2-1; perhaps TRBD2 as D (5 bases). The V gene's germline CDR1 is SGHNT and CDR2 YENEEA. This CDR3 has 14 residues. V was pared by 4 bases and J by 5 bases, with 12 bases between. The CDR3, as DNA: TGTGCCAGCAGCTCAGGACTCCTCAACAATGAGCAGTTCTTC. Translating gives CASSSGLLNNEQFF.

CDR3 in DNA: TGTGCCAGCACCGCCCTGGGGGTAGGGGTTGGCTACACCTTC. Protein sequence: CASTALGVGVGYTF. The chain combines TRBV2 with TRBJ1-2; weak D call: TRBD1 (5 bases). The CDR3 has 14 residues. V gave up 7 bases and J gave up 7 bases, with 19 bases separating them. Germline lookup yields CDR1 SNHLY and CDR2 FYNNEI.

CDR3 coding DNA: TGTGCCAGCAGCTTAGCAGGGAACACTGAAGCTTTCTTT. It yields the protein CASSLAGNTEAFF. The chain combines TRBV7-9 with TRBJ1-1; D gene ambiguous. Trimming pared 0 bases from V and 1 base from J, leaving 3 bases between. This CDR3 spans 13 amino acids. In germline, CDR1 is SEHNR, CDR2 FQNEAQ (reference sequence).

This chain links TRBV27 with TRBJ2-3, with 8 positions matching TRBD2. The length of the CDR3 is 16 residues. The germline CDR1 and CDR2 sequences are MNHEY and SMNVEV (reference sequence). V lost 4 bases and J lost 7; bases outside the gene matches: 13. CDR3 in DNA: TGTGCCAGCAGTTCCCGGCTAGCGGGTGTTAGTTATACGCAGTATTTT. It specifies CASSSRLAGVSYTQYF.

This clone has only one observation. This chain joins TRBV11-2 and TRBJ2-7, with D possibly TRBD2 on 6 matching bases. Germline CDR1 is SGHAT and CDR2 is FQNNGV. Trimming took off 5 bases at V and 2 bases at J, with 19 bases between the two ends. The CDR3 is made up of 16 amino acids. CDR3 DNA sequence: TGTGCCAGCAGCCGGGCCGGGGTGGCGGGACCCTACGAGCAGTACTTC. Its protein product is CASSRAGVAGPYEQYF.

The CDR3 is CASSYHGLYTF. CDR3 sequence (DNA): TGTGCCAGCAGTTACCATGGACTCTACACCTTC. The genes are TRBV2 and TRBJ1-2; D gene ambiguous. Trimming removed 5 bases from V and 10 bases from J, with 11 bases in between. The germline gives CDR1 SNHLY, CDR2 FYNNEI. The CDR3 totals 11 residues.

This clone has only one observation. J is TRBJ2-7 and V is TRBV6-5; perhaps TRBD2 as D (5 bases). V lost 3 bases, J lost 8 bases, and 14 bases lay in between. CDR3 length: 13 amino acids. In germline, CDR1 is MNHEY, CDR2 SVGAGI. DNA for the CDR3: TGTGCCAGCAGTTATCGAGGGTTCTTTAAGCAGTACTTC. This gives the protein CASSYRGFFKQYF.

The rearrangement uses TRBV18 and TRBJ1-2, with TRBD1 matching over 8 bases. Germline-derived CDR1 and CDR2 are KGHSH and LQKENI. This CDR3 is 15 amino acids long. With V trimmed by 3 bases and J by 3 bases, 6 bases remained unmatched. The CDR3 is CASSPDRDQHYGYTF. The CDR3 region has the DNA TGTGCCAGCTCACCGGACAGGGATCAGCACTATGGCTACACCTTC.

The chain is built from TRBV18 and TRBJ1-4; D is undetermined. V was clipped by 3 bases and J by 8 bases, with 19 bases between them. This CDR3 has 16 residues. The V gene's germline CDR1 is KGHSH and CDR2 LQKENI. CDR3 DNA sequence: TGTGCCAGCTCACCTCAGGTGGCAGGAGGAGGGGAAAAACTGTTTTTT. This translates into CASSPQVAGGGEKLFF.

This clone was recorded many times. This sequence joins TRBV2 and TRBJ2-4, with 9 positions matching TRBD1. The V gene's germline CDR1 is SNHLY and CDR2 FYNNEI. V trimming: 7 bases; J trimming: 2 bases; junction bases outside the gene matches: 12. The CDR3 extends over 17 amino acids. CDR3 coding DNA: TGTGCCAGCACCCTACGAGTGGGACAGGGAACCAAAAACATTCAGTACTTC. It translates to CASTLRVGQGTKNIQYF.

The rearrangement links TRBV5-1 to TRBJ1-3, with a possible D match to TRBD1 (6 bases). The V end lost 9 bases, the J end lost 0 bases, and 7 bases lay between the germline ends. CDR3 size: 12 residues. Per the germline V gene, CDR1 is SGHRS and CDR2 is YFSETQ. The CDR3 protein is CAKGGSGNTIYF. CDR3 nucleotides: TGCGCCAAAGGGGGCTCTGGAAACACCATATATTTT.

Worth noting for this clone: A much larger clone lies one base from this, so it may be a read error. Other nucleotide sequences in the sample specify the same CDR3. The genes are TRBV28 and TRBJ2-7; unclear D gene. CDR3 length equals 11 residues. V was clipped by 2 bases and J by 3 bases, with 2 bases between them. From germline, CDR1 is MDHEN and CDR2 SYDVKM. The CDR3 is CASSLGYEQYF. The CDR3 DNA sequence: TGTGCCAGCAGTTTAGGCTACGAGCAGTACTTC.

This chain links TRBV7-9 with TRBJ1-2; D perhaps matches TRBD1 (5 bases). This CDR3 region has 14 residues. Trimming took 1 base from V and 10 from J, leaving 16 bases between them. Germline V lookup: CDR1 SEHNR, CDR2 FQNEAQ (reference sequence). CDR3 residues: CASSLGGTPGVYTF. The CDR3 coding sequence is TGTGCCAGCAGCTTAGGTGGGACGCCGGGTGTCTACACCTTC. The whole variable domain, filled in from reference TRBV7-9 and TRBJ1-2, reads DTGVSQNPRHKITKRGQNVTFRCDPISEHNRLYWYRQTLGQGPEFLTYFQNEAQLEKSRLLSDRFSAERPKGSFSTLEIQRTEQGDSAMYLCASSLGGTPGVYTFGSGTRLTVV.

The chain joins TRBV19 to TRBJ1-6; maybe TRBD1 (5 bases). This CDR3 has 12 amino acids. Germline loops: CDR1 LNHDA, CDR2 SQIVND (reference sequence). The V gene lost 4 bases and the J gene lost 7 bases, with 5 bases spanning the gap. Here the CDR3 DNA reads TGTGCCAGTAGTAGGGGGAATTCACCCCTCCACTTT. Its translation: CASSRGNSPLHF.

J is TRBJ2-2 and V is TRBV4-2, with TRBD1 matching over 9 bases. CDR3 length: 15 residues. Germline CDR1 and CDR2: LGHNA and YNFKEQ. The junction had 2 bases not matched to a gene; V was cut back by 0 bases and J by 6 bases. As DNA, the CDR3 is TGTGCCAGCAGCCAAGAACAGGGGGCGGCCGGGGAGCTGTTTTTT. Encoded protein: CASSQEQGAAGELFF.